These 20 T cell receptor beta chains originate from one sample sequenced in a study of OX40 agonist ivuxolimab in advanced cancers. The repertoire was sequenced with immunoSEQ multiplex PCR; TCRdb's copy has only in-frame clones and lacks some. Seen here are some 41,000 clones, around 90% observed once, and the top ten hold about 5.5%. Here the sequenced sample was CD4+ or CD8+ T cells sorted from blood, taken in a trial of the OX40 agonist ivuxolimab. The receptors shown here come from an adult with an advanced solid tumor such as melanoma, head and neck, liver or kidney cancer.

The chain carries TRBV23-1 and TRBJ2-1; 7 bases align to TRBD2. TRBV23-1 is classed as an ORF, of uncertain function. The CDR3 runs 21 residues. V was pared by 2 bases and J by 5 bases, with 24 bases of the junction left unmatched. This chain's CDR3 is CASSQPPGSAGSAPSHNEQFF. CDR3 bases: TGCGCCAGCAGTCAACCTCCGGGGTCAGCGGGAAGTGCCCCGTCCCACAATGAGCAGTTCTTC.

J is TRBJ2-2 and V is TRBV5-1; D unresolved. The CDR3 loop spans 15 amino acids. CDR1 and CDR2 (germline): SGHRS, YFSETQ. Trimming left V 2 bases short and J 1 base short, with 9 bases between. As DNA, the CDR3 is TGCGCCAGCAGCTTAGAAAGGGAGAACACCGGGGAGCTGTTTTTT. Its protein is CASSLERENTGELFF.

The table lists this clone with a count of one. The chain carries TRBV9 and TRBJ2-3; 12 bases line up with TRBD2. V was clipped by 0 bases and J by 0 bases; unmatched bases: 8. CDR3 length: 19 residues. Germline CDR1 reads SGDLS; CDR2 reads YYNGEE. This CDR3 is CASSVASGRAWASTDTQYF. The DNA of the CDR3 is TGTGCCAGCAGCGTAGCTAGCGGGAGGGCCTGGGCTAGCACAGATACGCAGTATTTT.

V is TRBV5-6 and J is TRBJ2-5; D is uncertain. Trimming removed 4 bases from V and 7 bases from J, with 26 bases in between. Germline CDR1 reads SGHDT; CDR2 reads YYEEEE. This CDR3 region has 17 residues. The CDR3 is CASSRLRKGNSRRTQYF. The CDR3, as DNA: TGTGCCAGCAGCAGACTTAGAAAAGGGAACTCCCGACGGACCCAGTACTTC.

This chain links TRBV4-1 with TRBJ1-4, with unresolved D. Germline assignment: CDR1 MGHRA and CDR2 YSYEKL. Trimming took 6 bases from V and 10 from J, leaving 18 bases between them. The CDR3 loop spans 14 amino acids. The CDR3 loop is CASSSWTSPRKLFF. The CDR3 bases are TGCGCCAGCAGTTCCTGGACGAGCCCGAGAAAACTGTTTTTT.

The chain has TRBV5-1 and TRBJ1-2; 10 bases align to TRBD1. This CDR3 has 15 residues. The V gene end was trimmed by 4 bases and the J gene end by 8 bases; junction bases not matched to a gene: 11. Germline CDR1 SGHRS, CDR2 YFSETQ. The CDR3 sequence is CASSPPSTGGRGYTF. The DNA of the CDR3 is TGCGCCAGCAGCCCACCCTCGACAGGGGGCAGGGGCTACACCTTC.

In regard to this clone: One end of the junction is discordant with germline, which a read error may explain. The rearrangement uses TRBV28 and TRBJ1-1, with D unclear. Germline lookup yields CDR1 MDHEN and CDR2 SYDVKM. There are 15 residues in the CDR3. For the CDR3, the DNA is TGTGCCAGCAGATTATGGACGGGCAGAGAGGCTGAAGCTTTCTTT. Protein sequence: CASRLWTGREAEAFF.

This chain links TRBV28 with TRBJ2-2; maybe TRBD1 (5 bases). The V end was cut by 1 base, the J end by 1 base, with 7 bases between. The CDR3 spans 15 residues. Germline V CDR1 and CDR2: MDHEN, SYDVKM. In DNA, the CDR3 is TGTGCCAGCAGTTTATTAGGGGTGAACACCGGGGAGCTGTTTTTT. Translation gives CASSLLGVNTGELFF.

The genes are TRBV4-2 and TRBJ2-4; D is possibly TRBD1 (6 bases). The ends were cut back, 3 bases at V and 9 bases at J, with 21 bases in the middle. CDR1 is LGHNA, CDR2 YNFKEQ, per germline. The CDR3 is 16 residues long. The CDR3 nucleotides are TGTGCCAGCAGCCAGACCCGGGACACTCTAGGAAGCATTCAGTACTTC. Protein sequence: CASSQTRDTLGSIQYF.

V gene TRBV6-4 combines with J gene TRBJ2-1; 10 nucleotides align to TRBD2. Germline V lookup: CDR1 MRHNA, CDR2 SNTAGT. V dropped 4 bases and J dropped 8; count of bases not matched to a gene: 5. CDR3 length equals 14 residues. In DNA, the CDR3 is TGTGCCAGCAGTGTCGATAGCGGGAGGTATGAGCAGTTCTTC. Translating it yields CASSVDSGRYEQFF.

The rearrangement uses TRBV4-1 and TRBJ2-3, with 11 bases that match TRBD2. The J segment lost 2 bases and the V segment lost 3 bases, leaving 7 bases of the junction unmatched. The CDR3 consists of 17 residues. Germline assignment: CDR1 MGHRA and CDR2 YSYEKL. The CDR3 loop is CASSHLGLAEDTDTQYF. The CDR3 DNA sequence: TGCGCCAGCAGCCACCTGGGACTAGCGGAGGACACAGATACGCAGTATTTT.

The rearrangement joins TRBV7-9 to TRBJ2-1; 13 bases are shared with TRBD2. This CDR3 has 15 residues. The junction had 5 bases not matched to a gene; V was cut back by 5 bases and J by 7 bases. Per germline, CDR1 SEHNR and CDR2 FQNEAQ (reference sequence). The CDR3, as DNA: TGTGCCAGCAGCGCCAGGGGACTAGCGGGAAATGAGCAGTTCTTC. It encodes CASSARGLAGNEQFF.

In nucleotides, the CDR3 is TGCGCCAGCAGCTTTGGGTCTGGTGCCACAGATACGCAGTATTTT. Its translation: CASSFGSGATDTQYF. The chain couples TRBV5-1 to TRBJ2-3; no reliable D call. The CDR3 is made up of 15 amino acids. Germline CDR1 SGHRS, CDR2 YFSETQ. V lost 2 bases to trimming and J lost 2 bases, with 12 bases between them.

This clone appeared a single time. The rearrangement uses TRBV21-1 and TRBJ2-1; the table assigns TRBD2, which was not confirmed against the DNA. TRBV21-1 is a recognized pseudogene. This CDR3 spans 14 amino acids. The CDR3 sequence is CASSPLDLSDEQFF. The CDR3 DNA is TGTGCCAGCAGCCCCCTAGATCTGAGCGATGAGCAGTTCTTC.

This clone was seen just once. The rearrangement uses TRBV2 and TRBJ2-2; TRBD2 matches 10 bases. V was pared by 5 bases and J by 2 bases, with 11 bases of the junction left unmatched. Germline V gives CDR1 SNHLY, CDR2 FYNNEI. This CDR3 is 18 amino acids long. The CDR3: CASSFAASGRANTGELFF. In DNA, the CDR3 is TGTGCCAGCAGTTTTGCCGCCAGCGGGAGGGCTAACACCGGGGAGCTGTTTTTT.

The chain uses TRBV5-8 and TRBJ2-1; 12 bases match TRBD2. V lost 4 bases to trimming and J lost 2 bases; unmatched junction nucleotides: 7. The germline CDR1 and CDR2 sequences are SGHTS and YDEGEE. The CDR3 has 17 residues. CDR3 bases: TGTGCCAGCAGCATGCTCGGACTAGCGGGGACCTACAATGAGCAGTTCTTC. This encodes CASSMLGLAGTYNEQFF.

The rearrangement uses TRBV4-1 and TRBJ1-6; possibly TRBD1 for D (6 bases). This CDR3 region has 18 residues. Germline values: CDR1 MGHRA, CDR2 YSYEKL. The V end was cut by 3 bases, the J end by 0 bases, with 15 bases between. In nucleotides, the CDR3 is TGCGCCAGCAGCCAGGCCCTACAGGGCAGCTCCTATAATTCACCCCTCCACTTT. Translated, it gives CASSQALQGSSYNSPLHF.

CDR3 protein: CASSLAGRGSYGYTF. The CDR3 nucleotides are TGTGCCAGCAGCTTGGCCGGACGGGGATCCTATGGCTACACCTTC. This chain joins TRBV5-4 and TRBJ1-2; D unresolved. The CDR3 is 15 amino acids. CDR1 SGHNT and CDR2 YYREEE come from the germline V gene (reference sequence). Deletions cut 0 bases from V and 4 bases from J, with 13 bases between.

The chain joins TRBV7-9 to TRBJ2-5, with TRBD1 as a possible D gene (6 bases). The J call may be in error: the DNA end matches TRBJ2-7 better. CDR1 SEHNR and CDR2 FQNEAQ come from the germline V gene (reference sequence). The CDR3 covers 15 residues. The CDR3 region is CASSPIQGVMYEQYF. Here the CDR3 DNA reads TGTGCCAGCAGCCCAATACAGGGAGTGATGTACGAGCAGTACTTC.

The V and J genes are TRBV7-3 and TRBJ2-7; 7 bases line up with TRBD1. Germline V gives CDR1 SGHTA, CDR2 FQGTGA. V was pared by 5 bases and J by 5 bases, with 6 bases of the junction left unmatched. The CDR3 sequence is 13 residues long. The DNA for the CDR3 is TGTGCCAGCAGCCGGGGACAGTTTAACGAGCAGTACTTC. Translation gives CASSRGQFNEQYF.